These T cell receptor beta chains were read from a single sample in a study of shared T cell receptors in the human thymus. Profiling relied on immunoSEQ multiplex PCR, and the TCRdb table lists in-frame clones only, not all of them. The sample contains some 760,000 clones, 70% to 90% of which appear only once. This sample was shared with a second study, whose subject was human thymus T cells.

The sequenced sample consisted of thymocytes. The origin of the receptors is a girl under three years old with a congenital heart defect. CDR3s include the opening cysteine and the closing phenylalanine or tryptophan. A D gene is named only where the DNA matches it firmly. Rows may omit the clone size; those that give it use once, few, many or a size class.

v_call: TRBV29-1
clone_size: NA
j_call: TRBJ2-4
d_call: NA
cdr3_aa: CSVEDGDRQSLAKNIQYF
cdr3_nt: TGCAGCGTTGAAGATGGGGATAGACAGTCACTAGCCAAAAACATTCAGTACTTC

v_call: TRBV14
clone_size: NA
j_call: TRBJ1-2
d_call: NA
cdr3_aa: CASSHPLGPGPYGYTF
cdr3_nt: TGTGCCAGCAGTCATCCCCTGGGGCCGGGCCCCTATGGCTACACCTTC

v_call: TRBV14
clone_size: NA
j_call: TRBJ2-3
d_call: TRBD2
cdr3_aa: CASSQLAGGTTDTQYF
cdr3_nt: TGTGCCAGCAGCCAACTAGCGGGGGGAACAACAGATACGCAGTATTTT

v_call: TRBV18
clone_size: once
j_call: TRBJ1-5
d_call: TRBD1
cdr3_aa: CASSQGTGGNNQPQHF
cdr3_nt: TGTGCCAGCTCACAGGGGACAGGGGGGAACAATCAGCCCCAGCATTTT

v_call: TRBV10-1
clone_size: NA
j_call: TRBJ1-2
d_call: NA
cdr3_aa: CAIPMRDRPTNYGYTF
cdr3_nt: TGCGCCATCCCCATGAGAGACAGGCCCACTAACTATGGCTACACCTTC

v_call: TRBV29-1
clone_size: NA
j_call: TRBJ1-3
d_call: TRBD1
cdr3_aa: CSARTGFPGNTIYF
cdr3_nt: TGCAGCGCCAGGACAGGTTTCCCGGGAAACACCATATATTTT

v_call: TRBV7-9
clone_size: few
j_call: TRBJ1-4
d_call: TRBD1
cdr3_aa: CASSLPAPRPGQGDEKLFF
cdr3_nt: TGTGCCAGCAGCTTACCAGCCCCAAGACCGGGACAGGGTGATGAAAAACTGTTTTTT

v_call: TRBV6-5
clone_size: once
j_call: TRBJ1-2
d_call: TRBD1
cdr3_aa: CASSPDRANYGYTF
cdr3_nt: TGTGCCAGCAGTCCGGACAGGGCGAACTATGGCTACACCTTC

v_call: TRBV9
clone_size: NA
j_call: TRBJ2-1
d_call: TRBD1
cdr3_aa: CASSSRDSKYNEQFF
cdr3_nt: TGTGCCAGCAGTTCCCGGGACAGCAAATACAATGAGCAGTTCTTC

v_call: TRBV4-1
clone_size: NA
j_call: TRBJ2-7
d_call: NA
cdr3_aa: CASSQPGRYEQYF
cdr3_nt: TGCGCCAGCAGCCAACCTGGGAGGTACGAGCAGTACTTC

v_call: TRBV5-8
clone_size: NA
j_call: TRBJ2-1
d_call: NA
cdr3_aa: CASSLAGGKGLPGHEQFF
cdr3_nt: TGTGCCAGCAGCTTGGCCGGTGGCAAGGGGCTTCCAGGGCATGAGCAGTTCTTC

v_call: TRBV7-2
clone_size: NA
j_call: TRBJ2-3
d_call: TRBD2
cdr3_aa: CASSPGGGTDTQYF
cdr3_nt: TGTGCCAGCAGCCCGGGGGGGGGCACAGATACGCAGTATTTT

v_call: TRBV7-8
clone_size: NA
j_call: TRBJ2-3
d_call: NA
cdr3_aa: CASSNRRGSSTDTQYF
cdr3_nt: TGTGCCAGCAGCAACCGTAGAGGGAGTAGCACAGATACGCAGTATTTT

v_call: TRBV10-3
clone_size: NA
j_call: TRBJ1-1
d_call: NA
cdr3_aa: CAISESISSGLRTEAFF
cdr3_nt: TGTGCCATCAGTGAGTCGATTTCTTCAGGGTTGAGGACTGAAGCTTTCTTT

v_call: TRBV29-1
clone_size: NA
j_call: TRBJ1-2
d_call: NA
cdr3_aa: CSVWGPVRGYTF
cdr3_nt: TGCAGCGTATGGGGCCCCGTTAGAGGCTACACCTTC

v_call: TRBV9
clone_size: NA
j_call: TRBJ2-3
d_call: NA
cdr3_aa: CASSVAGFSTDTQYF
cdr3_nt: TGTGCCAGCAGCGTAGCGGGGTTTAGCACAGATACGCAGTATTTT

v_call: TRBV15
clone_size: NA
j_call: TRBJ1-1
d_call: TRBD1
cdr3_aa: CATSTEGTAQGDGTEAFF
cdr3_nt: TGTGCCACCAGCACTGAAGGGACAGCCCAGGGGGATGGCACTGAAGCTTTCTTT

v_call: TRBV5-1
clone_size: NA
j_call: TRBJ1-4
d_call: TRBD1
cdr3_aa: CASSSDRGREKLFF
cdr3_nt: TGCGCCAGCAGCTCCGACAGGGGGCGTGAAAAACTGTTTTTT

v_call: TRBV9
clone_size: NA
j_call: TRBJ2-1
d_call: NA
cdr3_aa: CASSVDRVDEQFF
cdr3_nt: TGTGCCAGCAGCGTAGACAGGGTGGATGAGCAGTTCTTC

v_call: TRBV7-2
clone_size: NA
j_call: TRBJ2-3
d_call: TRBD2
cdr3_aa: CASSPGTSDFTDTQYF
cdr3_nt: TGTGCCAGCAGCCCTGGGACTAGCGATTTCACAGATACGCAGTATTTT

v_call: TRBV4-1
clone_size: NA
j_call: TRBJ1-1
d_call: NA
cdr3_aa: CASSQSPRVNTEAFF
cdr3_nt: TGCGCCAGCAGCCAATCGCCCAGGGTGAACACTGAAGCTTTCTTT

v_call: TRBV5-4
clone_size: few
j_call: TRBJ1-2
d_call: NA
cdr3_aa: CASSFGGGHYGYTF
cdr3_nt: TGTGCCAGCAGCTTTGGTGGAGGGCACTATGGCTACACCTTC

v_call: TRBV4-2
clone_size: NA
j_call: TRBJ1-1
d_call: TRBD1
cdr3_aa: CASSQESPGQGAFGTEAFF
cdr3_nt: TGTGCCAGCAGCCAAGAGTCCCCGGGACAGGGGGCATTTGGCACTGAAGCTTTCTTT

v_call: TRBV10-3
clone_size: NA
j_call: TRBJ2-7
d_call: TRBD1
cdr3_aa: CAISDSGQSYEQYF
cdr3_nt: TGTGCCATCAGTGATTCGGGACAGAGCTACGAGCAGTACTTC

v_call: TRBV15
clone_size: NA
j_call: TRBJ2-7
d_call: NA
cdr3_aa: CATSRDKGRQGIGNEQYF
cdr3_nt: TGTGCCACCAGCAGAGATAAAGGTCGGCAGGGAATTGGGAACGAGCAGTACTTC

v_call: TRBV7-9
clone_size: NA
j_call: TRBJ1-1
d_call: NA
cdr3_aa: CASSLPRRLKNTEAFF
cdr3_nt: TGTGCCAGCAGCCTCCCCAGAAGACTCAAGAACACTGAAGCTTTCTTT

v_call: TRBV18
clone_size: NA
j_call: TRBJ2-7
d_call: NA
cdr3_aa: CASSPNRAGNYEQYF
cdr3_nt: TGTGCCAGCTCACCCAACCGGGCAGGGAACTACGAGCAGTACTTC

v_call: TRBV19
clone_size: NA
j_call: TRBJ2-2
d_call: NA
cdr3_aa: CATRWGGLANTGELFF
cdr3_nt: TGTGCCACCCGTTGGGGGGGGCTCGCGAACACCGGGGAGCTGTTTTTT

v_call: TRBV6-1
clone_size: NA
j_call: TRBJ1-4
d_call: TRBD1
cdr3_aa: CASSDRGTGTEKLFF
cdr3_nt: TGTGCCAGCAGTGACCGTGGGACAGGGACTGAAAAACTGTTTTTT

v_call: TRBV2
clone_size: NA
j_call: TRBJ1-1
d_call: TRBD1
cdr3_aa: CASYTIGDRPYTEAFF
cdr3_nt: TGTGCCAGTTATACTATTGGGGACAGGCCCTACACTGAAGCTTTCTTT

v_call: TRBV2
clone_size: NA
j_call: TRBJ1-2
d_call: NA
cdr3_aa: CASTYRRVSGLNYGYTF
cdr3_nt: TGTGCCAGCACTTACCGCAGGGTGTCCGGTCTAAACTATGGCTACACCTTC

v_call: TRBV6-6
clone_size: NA
j_call: TRBJ2-4
d_call: NA
cdr3_aa: CASSPQGLAKNIQYF
cdr3_nt: TGTGCCAGCAGCCCACAGGGTTTGGCCAAAAACATTCAGTACTTC

v_call: TRBV28
clone_size: NA
j_call: TRBJ2-2
d_call: NA
cdr3_aa: CASIQRGGRNTGELFF
cdr3_nt: TGTGCCAGCATCCAAAGGGGGGGGCGGAACACCGGGGAGCTGTTTTTT

v_call: TRBV9
clone_size: NA
j_call: TRBJ1-4
d_call: NA
cdr3_aa: CASSVGETLISEKLFF
cdr3_nt: TGTGCCAGCAGCGTAGGCGAGACATTGATTTCTGAAAAACTGTTTTTT

v_call: TRBV6-1
clone_size: NA
j_call: TRBJ1-2
d_call: NA
cdr3_aa: CASSEVKGPDIQAIPNYGYTF
cdr3_nt: TGTGCCAGCAGTGAAGTGAAGGGCCCGGACATCCAGGCAATTCCTAACTATGGCTACACCTTC

v_call: TRBV2
clone_size: NA
j_call: TRBJ1-2
d_call: NA
cdr3_aa: CALVYYGYTF
cdr3_nt: TGTGCCCTAGTGTACTATGGCTACACCTTC

v_call: TRBV7-6
clone_size: few
j_call: TRBJ2-3
d_call: TRBD2
cdr3_aa: CASSPGTSGGARESSTDTQYF
cdr3_nt: TGTGCCAGCAGCCCAGGGACTAGCGGGGGGGCCCGAGAGAGTAGCACAGATACGCAGTATTTT

v_call: TRBV7-2
clone_size: NA
j_call: TRBJ2-2
d_call: TRBD2
cdr3_aa: CASSLDGGDTGELFF
cdr3_nt: TGTGCCAGCAGCTTAGACGGGGGGGACACCGGGGAGCTGTTTTTT

v_call: TRBV2
clone_size: NA
j_call: TRBJ1-6
d_call: NA
cdr3_aa: CASSGVRGSNSPLHF
cdr3_nt: TGTGCCAGCAGTGGGGTGCGGGGCTCTAATTCACCCCTCCACTTT

v_call: TRBV29-1
clone_size: NA
j_call: TRBJ2-7
d_call: NA
cdr3_aa: CSDLFDGSGVPYEQYF
cdr3_nt: TGCAGCGACTTGTTCGATGGCTCAGGGGTTCCCTACGAGCAGTACTTC

v_call: TRBV7-2
clone_size: NA
j_call: TRBJ2-3
d_call: NA
cdr3_aa: CASSLLGEAQYF
cdr3_nt: TGTGCCAGCAGCCTCCTCGGGGAGGCGCAGTATTTT

v_call: TRBV5-1
clone_size: NA
j_call: TRBJ1-4
d_call: NA
cdr3_aa: CASSLGLRVLVATNEKLFF
cdr3_nt: TGCGCCAGCAGCTTGGGACTCAGGGTCCTAGTTGCAACTAATGAAAAACTGTTTTTT

v_call: TRBV7-2
clone_size: NA
j_call: TRBJ1-2
d_call: TRBD1
cdr3_aa: CASSLVWTGIYGYTF
cdr3_nt: TGTGCCAGCAGCTTAGTTTGGACAGGGATCTATGGCTACACCTTC

v_call: TRBV5-4
clone_size: NA
j_call: TRBJ2-2
d_call: TRBD2
cdr3_aa: CASSLDLSGLAENTGELFF
cdr3_nt: TGTGCCAGCAGCTTGGACCTCTCGGGACTAGCGGAGAACACCGGGGAGCTGTTTTTT

v_call: TRBV6-5
clone_size: once
j_call: TRBJ1-1
d_call: NA
cdr3_aa: CASSRGNTEAFF
cdr3_nt: TGTGCCAGCAGCCGGGGGAATACTGAAGCTTTCTTT

v_call: TRBV5-1
clone_size: NA
j_call: TRBJ1-6
d_call: NA
cdr3_aa: CASSLSRGDRNSPLHF
cdr3_nt: TGCGCCAGCAGCTTGTCTCGGGGAGATAGGAATTCACCCCTCCACTTT

v_call: TRBV5-4
clone_size: NA
j_call: TRBJ2-7
d_call: TRBD1
cdr3_aa: CASSRGGTGNKGPYEQYF
cdr3_nt: TGTGCCAGCAGCCGCGGAGGGACAGGAAATAAGGGCCCCTACGAGCAGTACTTC

v_call: TRBV28
clone_size: NA
j_call: TRBJ1-1
d_call: NA
cdr3_aa: CASSLSRGRNTEAFF
cdr3_nt: TGTGCCAGCAGTTTATCTAGAGGCCGGAACACTGAAGCTTTCTTT

v_call: TRBV19
clone_size: NA
j_call: TRBJ1-6
d_call: TRBD1
cdr3_aa: CASSMKNGTVDPYRDNSPLHF
cdr3_nt: TGTGCCAGTAGTATGAAGAATGGGACAGTAGACCCTTATAGGGATAATTCACCCCTCCACTTT

v_call: TRBV20-1
clone_size: NA
j_call: TRBJ2-2
d_call: NA
cdr3_aa: CSASRVGELFF
cdr3_nt: TGCAGTGCTAGCCGGGTCGGGGAGCTGTTTTTT

v_call: TRBV4-3
clone_size: NA
j_call: TRBJ1-1
d_call: TRBD1
cdr3_aa: CASSQARTGTEAFF
cdr3_nt: TGCGCCAGCAGCCAAGCAAGGACAGGCACTGAAGCTTTCTTT

v_call: TRBV19
clone_size: few
j_call: TRBJ1-1
d_call: NA
cdr3_aa: CASSIIPELGRRGTEAFF
cdr3_nt: TGTGCCAGTAGTATAATCCCAGAGTTGGGCAGGCGGGGGACTGAAGCTTTCTTT

v_call: TRBV4-2
clone_size: NA
j_call: TRBJ2-2
d_call: TRBD1
cdr3_aa: CASSQDIQGARIGELFF
cdr3_nt: TGTGCCAGCAGCCAAGACATCCAGGGGGCAAGGATCGGGGAGCTGTTTTTT

v_call: TRBV13
clone_size: NA
j_call: TRBJ2-7
d_call: NA
cdr3_aa: CASSLGTKTYEQYF
cdr3_nt: TGTGCCAGCAGCTTAGGGACAAAAACTTACGAGCAGTACTTC

v_call: TRBV28
clone_size: once
j_call: TRBJ1-5
d_call: NA
cdr3_aa: CASSLGGAFTQPQHF
cdr3_nt: TGTGCCAGCAGTTTAGGGGGCGCTTTCACTCAGCCCCAGCATTTT

v_call: TRBV6-6
clone_size: once
j_call: TRBJ2-7
d_call: TRBD1
cdr3_aa: CASSPTLRGPTYEQYF
cdr3_nt: TGTGCCAGCAGTCCAACCCTCAGGGGGCCTACGTACGAGCAGTACTTC

v_call: TRBV11-3
clone_size: NA
j_call: TRBJ2-3
d_call: NA
cdr3_aa: CASSQGASRGVDTQYF
cdr3_nt: TGTGCCAGCAGCCAAGGGGCTAGCAGGGGGGTTGATACGCAGTATTTT

v_call: TRBV5-1
clone_size: NA
j_call: TRBJ2-1
d_call: TRBD2
cdr3_aa: CASSLIALAGRNEQFF
cdr3_nt: TGCGCCAGCAGCTTGATTGCGCTAGCGGGCCGCAATGAGCAGTTCTTC

v_call: TRBV5-8
clone_size: NA
j_call: TRBJ1-2
d_call: TRBD1
cdr3_aa: CASSLGFLGQGNGYTF
cdr3_nt: TGTGCCAGCAGCTTGGGATTTTTGGGACAGGGGAACGGCTACACCTTC

v_call: TRBV19
clone_size: NA
j_call: TRBJ1-1
d_call: NA
cdr3_aa: CASSITRPEAFF
cdr3_nt: TGTGCCAGTAGTATAACGCGGCCCGAAGCTTTCTTT